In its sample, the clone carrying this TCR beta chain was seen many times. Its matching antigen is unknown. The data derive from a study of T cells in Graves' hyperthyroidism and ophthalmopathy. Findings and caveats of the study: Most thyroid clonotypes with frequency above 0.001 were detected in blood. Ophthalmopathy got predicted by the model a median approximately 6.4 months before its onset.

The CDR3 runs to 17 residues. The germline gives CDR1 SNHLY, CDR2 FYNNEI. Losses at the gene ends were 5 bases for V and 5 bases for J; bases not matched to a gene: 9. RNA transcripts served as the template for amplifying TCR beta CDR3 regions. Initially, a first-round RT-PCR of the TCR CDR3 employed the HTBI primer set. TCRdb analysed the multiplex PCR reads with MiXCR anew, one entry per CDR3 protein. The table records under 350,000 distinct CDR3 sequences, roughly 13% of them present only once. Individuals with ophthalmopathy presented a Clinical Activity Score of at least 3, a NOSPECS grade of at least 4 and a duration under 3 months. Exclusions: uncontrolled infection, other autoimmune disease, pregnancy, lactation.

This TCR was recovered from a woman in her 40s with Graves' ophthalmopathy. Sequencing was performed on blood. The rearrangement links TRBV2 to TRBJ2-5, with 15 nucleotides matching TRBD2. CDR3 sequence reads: CASSPRTSGGAMETQYF. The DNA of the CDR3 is TGTGCCAGCAGTCCTCGGACTAGCGGGGGGGCGATGGAGACCCAGTACTTC. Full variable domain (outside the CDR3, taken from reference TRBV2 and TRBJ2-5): EPEVTQTPSHQVTQMGQEVILRCVPISNHLYFYWYRQILGQKVEFLVSFYNNEISEKSEIFDDQFSVERPDGSNFTLKIRSTKLEDSAMYFCASSPRTSGGAMETQYFGPGTRLLVL.